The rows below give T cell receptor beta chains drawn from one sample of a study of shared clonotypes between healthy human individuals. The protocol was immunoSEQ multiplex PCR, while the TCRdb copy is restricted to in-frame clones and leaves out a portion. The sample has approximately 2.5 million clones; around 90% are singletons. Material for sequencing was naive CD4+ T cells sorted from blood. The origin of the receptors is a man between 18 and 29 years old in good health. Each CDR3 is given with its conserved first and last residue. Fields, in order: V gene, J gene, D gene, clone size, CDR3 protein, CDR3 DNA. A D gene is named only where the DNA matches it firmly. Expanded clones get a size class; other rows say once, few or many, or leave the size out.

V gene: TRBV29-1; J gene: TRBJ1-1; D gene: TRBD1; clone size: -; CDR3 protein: CSVGTGLNTEAFF; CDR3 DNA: TGCAGCGTTGGGACAGGGTTGAACACTGAAGCTTTCTTT
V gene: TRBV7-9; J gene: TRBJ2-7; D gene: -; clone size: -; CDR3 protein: CASSLAGTYEQYF; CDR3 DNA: TGTGCCAGCAGCTTAGCTGGCACCTACGAGCAGTACTTC
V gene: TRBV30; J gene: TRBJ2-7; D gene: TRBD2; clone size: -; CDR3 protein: CAWRREGAGREQYF; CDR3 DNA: TGTGCCTGGAGGCGGGAGGGGGCTGGTCGCGAGCAGTACTTC
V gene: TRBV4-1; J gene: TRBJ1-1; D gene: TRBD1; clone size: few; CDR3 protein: CASSQDRGRWMNTEAFF; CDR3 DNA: TGCGCCAGCAGCCAAGATAGGGGGCGGTGGATGAACACTGAAGCTTTCTTT
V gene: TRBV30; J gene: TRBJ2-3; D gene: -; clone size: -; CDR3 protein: CAWSFSPVDTQYF; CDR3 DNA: TGTGCCTGGAGTTTTAGTCCCGTGGATACGCAGTATTTT
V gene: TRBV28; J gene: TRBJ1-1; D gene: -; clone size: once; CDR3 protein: CASNLVRDKAFF; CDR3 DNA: TGTGCCAGCAACCTAGTCCGGGACAAAGCTTTCTTT
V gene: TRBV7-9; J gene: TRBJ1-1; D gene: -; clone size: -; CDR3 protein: CASSPGGGVEAFF; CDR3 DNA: TGTGCCAGCAGTCCGGGAGGGGGGGTTGAAGCTTTCTTT
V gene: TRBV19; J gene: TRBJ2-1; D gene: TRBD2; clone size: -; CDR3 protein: CASSIDERGINEQFF; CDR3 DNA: TGTGCCAGTAGTATAGATGAGCGGGGGATCAATGAGCAGTTCTTC
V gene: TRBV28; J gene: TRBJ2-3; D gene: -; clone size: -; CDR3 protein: CASSLGLITDTQYF; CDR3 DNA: TGTGCCAGCAGTTTAGGTCTTATCACAGATACGCAGTATTTT
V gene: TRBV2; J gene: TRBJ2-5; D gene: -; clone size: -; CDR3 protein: CASSVGEVWYF; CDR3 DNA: TGTGCCAGCAGTGTAGGAGAAGTATGGTACTTC
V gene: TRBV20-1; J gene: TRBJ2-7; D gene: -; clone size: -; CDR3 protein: CSASREEQYF; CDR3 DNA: TGCAGTGCTTCTAGGGAAGAGCAGTACTTC
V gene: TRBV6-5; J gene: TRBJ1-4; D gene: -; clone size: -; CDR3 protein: CASSRGQNEKLFF; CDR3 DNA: TGTGCCAGCAGTAGAGGACAGAATGAAAAACTGTTTTTT
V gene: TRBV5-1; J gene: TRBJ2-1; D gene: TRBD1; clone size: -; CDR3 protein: CASRRRDRGTNEQFF; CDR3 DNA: TGCGCCAGCAGACGCCGGGACAGGGGGACGAATGAGCAGTTCTTC
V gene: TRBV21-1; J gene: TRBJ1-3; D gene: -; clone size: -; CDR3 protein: CASSKCAGWGSGNTIYF; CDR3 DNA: -
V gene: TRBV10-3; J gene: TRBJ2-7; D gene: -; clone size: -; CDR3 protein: CAISDQGGEQYF; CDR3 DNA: TGTGCCATCAGTGATCAAGGGGGCGAGCAGTACTTC
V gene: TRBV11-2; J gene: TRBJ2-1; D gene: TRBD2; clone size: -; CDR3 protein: CASRPGLAGGPRDEQFF; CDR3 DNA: TGTGCCAGCAGGCCTGGACTAGCGGGGGGGCCTAGGGATGAGCAGTTCTTC
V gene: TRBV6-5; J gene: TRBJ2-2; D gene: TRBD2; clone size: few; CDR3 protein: CASRGTSGSGELFF; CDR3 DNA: TGTGCCAGCAGGGGGACTAGCGGGAGCGGGGAGCTGTTTTTT
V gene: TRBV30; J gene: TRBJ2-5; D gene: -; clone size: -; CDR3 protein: CAWNQGQETQYF; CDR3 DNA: TGTGCCTGGAACCAGGGACAAGAGACCCAGTACTTC
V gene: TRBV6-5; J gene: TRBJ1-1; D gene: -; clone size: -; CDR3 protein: CASSYSGGTEAFF; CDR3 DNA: TGTGCCAGCAGTTACTCGGGGGGCACTGAAGCTTTCTTT
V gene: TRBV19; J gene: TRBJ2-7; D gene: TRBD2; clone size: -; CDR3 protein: CASSTIQGTSGRKAYEQYF; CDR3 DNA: TGTGCCAGTTCAACGATACAAGGGACTAGCGGGAGAAAGGCCTACGAGCAGTACTTC
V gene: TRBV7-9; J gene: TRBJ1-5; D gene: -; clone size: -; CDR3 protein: CASSLGRGGNQPQHF; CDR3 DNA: TGTGCCAGCAGCTTAGGTAGGGGGGGGAATCAGCCCCAGCATTTT
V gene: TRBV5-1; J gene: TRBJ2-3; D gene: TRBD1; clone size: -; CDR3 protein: CASRRQGTDTQYF; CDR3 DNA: TGCGCCAGCAGAAGACAGGGAACAGATACGCAGTATTTT
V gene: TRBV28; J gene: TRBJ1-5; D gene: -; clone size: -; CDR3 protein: CASSLEEQPQHF; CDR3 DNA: TGTGCCAGCAGTTTGGAGGAACAGCCCCAGCATTTT
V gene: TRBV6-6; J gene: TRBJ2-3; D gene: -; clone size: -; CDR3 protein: CASSDIAVSTDTQYF; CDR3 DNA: TGTGCCAGCAGTGATATAGCGGTGAGCACAGATACGCAGTATTTT
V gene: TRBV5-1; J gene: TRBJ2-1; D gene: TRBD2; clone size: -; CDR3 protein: CASSLLAGGPYEQFF; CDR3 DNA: TGCGCCAGCAGCTTACTAGCGGGGGGGCCCTATGAGCAGTTCTTC
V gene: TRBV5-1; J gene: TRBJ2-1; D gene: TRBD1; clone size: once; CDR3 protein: CASSLEGQAFYEQFF; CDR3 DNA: TGCGCCAGCAGCTTGGAGGGACAGGCGTTCTATGAGCAGTTCTTC
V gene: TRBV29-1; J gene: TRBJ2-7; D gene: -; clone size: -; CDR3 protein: CSVDTTGFHGEEYF; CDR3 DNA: TGCAGCGTTGACACTACAGGGTTCCACGGCGAGGAGTACTTC
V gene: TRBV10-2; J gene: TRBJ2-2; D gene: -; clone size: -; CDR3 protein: CASSGNTGELFF; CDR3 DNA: TGCGCCAGCAGTGGAAACACCGGGGAGCTGTTTTTT
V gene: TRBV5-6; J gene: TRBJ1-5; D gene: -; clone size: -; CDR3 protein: CASSLGVGVNSNQPQHF; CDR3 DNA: TGTGCCAGCAGCTTGGGTGTGGGGGTGAATAGCAATCAGCCCCAGCATTTT
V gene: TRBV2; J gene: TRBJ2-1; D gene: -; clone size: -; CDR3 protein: CASSLSDREQFF; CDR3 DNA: TGTGCCAGCAGCTTATCGGACCGGGAGCAGTTCTTC
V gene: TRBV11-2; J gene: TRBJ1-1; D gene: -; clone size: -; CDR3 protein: CASSLNYGTEAFF; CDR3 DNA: TGTGCCAGCAGCTTAAACTATGGCACTGAAGCTTTCTTT
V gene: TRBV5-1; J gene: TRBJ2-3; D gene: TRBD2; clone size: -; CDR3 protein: CASSSTSGAFRTDTQYF; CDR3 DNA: TGCGCCAGCAGCTCGACTAGCGGAGCCTTCCGCACAGATACGCAGTATTTT
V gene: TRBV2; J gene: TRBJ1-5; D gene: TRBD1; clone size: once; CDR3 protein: CASSPTGERNQPQHF; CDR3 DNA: TGTGCCAGCAGTCCTACAGGGGAGCGGAATCAGCCCCAGCATTTT
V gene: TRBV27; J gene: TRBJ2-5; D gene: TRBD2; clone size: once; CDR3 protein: CASSFTGGGDQETQYF; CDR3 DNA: TGTGCCAGCAGTTTCACGGGGGGAGGCGATCAAGAGACCCAGTACTTC
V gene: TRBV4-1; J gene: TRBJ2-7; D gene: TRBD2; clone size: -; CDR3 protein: CASSHPSGSPYEQYF; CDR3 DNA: TGCGCCAGCAGCCACCCTAGCGGGAGCCCCTACGAGCAGTACTTC
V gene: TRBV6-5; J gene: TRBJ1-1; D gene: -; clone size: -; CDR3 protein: CASSSIPRGVEAFF; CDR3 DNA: TGTGCCAGCAGTTCGATTCCTAGGGGTGTTGAAGCTTTCTTT
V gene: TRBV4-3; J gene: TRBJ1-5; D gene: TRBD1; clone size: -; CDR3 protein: CASSQDRTGGSQPQHF; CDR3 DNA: TGCGCCAGCAGCCAAGATAGGACAGGGGGCTCACAGCCCCAGCATTTT
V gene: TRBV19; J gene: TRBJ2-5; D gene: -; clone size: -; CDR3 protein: CASTPRGRETQYF; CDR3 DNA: TGTGCCAGTACCCCAAGGGGGAGGGAGACCCAGTACTTC
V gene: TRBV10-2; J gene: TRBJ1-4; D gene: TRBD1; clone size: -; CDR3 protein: CASRALQGQGPTNEKLFF; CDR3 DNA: TGCGCCAGCAGGGCCTTGCAGGGACAGGGGCCAACTAATGAAAAACTGTTTTTT
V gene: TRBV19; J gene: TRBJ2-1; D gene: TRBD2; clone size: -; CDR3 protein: CASSPLAGGPGEQFF; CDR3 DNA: TGTGCCAGTAGTCCCCTAGCGGGGGGGCCGGGTGAGCAGTTCTTC
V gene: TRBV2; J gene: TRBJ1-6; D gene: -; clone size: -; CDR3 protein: CASGTDNNSPLHF; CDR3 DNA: TGTGCCAGCGGGACGGACAATAATTCACCCCTCCACTTT
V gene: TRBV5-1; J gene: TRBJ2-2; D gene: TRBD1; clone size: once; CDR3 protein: CASSWTGQPGELFF; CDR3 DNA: TGCGCCAGCAGCTGGACGGGACAGCCCGGGGAGCTGTTTTTT
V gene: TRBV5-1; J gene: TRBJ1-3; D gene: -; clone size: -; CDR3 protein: CASSLGYGGVVSGNTIYF; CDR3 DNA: TGCGCCAGCAGCTTGGGGTACGGCGGCGTAGTCTCTGGAAACACCATATATTTT
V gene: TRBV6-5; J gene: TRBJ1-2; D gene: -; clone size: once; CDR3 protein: CASSYSRRGYGYTF; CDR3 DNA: TGTGCCAGCAGTTACTCCCGACGGGGCTATGGCTACACCTTC
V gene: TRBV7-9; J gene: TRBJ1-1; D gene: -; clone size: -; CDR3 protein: CASSLRTLNTEAFF; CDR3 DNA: TGTGCCAGCAGCTTACGGACACTGAACACTGAAGCTTTCTTT
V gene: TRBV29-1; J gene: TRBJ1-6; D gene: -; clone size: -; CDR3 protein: CSVLLGVNSPLHF; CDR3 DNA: TGCAGCGTCCTGTTAGGGGTGAATTCACCCCTCCACTTT